This T cell receptor beta chain was profiled in a study of blood T cell repertoires in COVID-19. The overall study: Sites in the United States, Italy and Spain provided acute and convalescent COVID-19 samples.

This clone was observed once. Original processing notes: The authors estimated nucleated cell counts from reference gene primer amplification. Assay used: immunoSEQ multiplex PCR; TCRdb lists only in-frame clones, some missing. V and J calls and clone size are as listed in that table; D and trimming were resolved from the DNA. The sample lists 200,000 to 250,000 clones, around 84% seen once, with 15% to 20% in the top ten. The CDR3 covers 16 residues. Germline assignment: CDR1 LNHNV and CDR2 YYDKDF (reference sequence). V lost 1 base and J 0 bases, leaving 10 bases between the germline ends. This clonotype originated in a man aged 30 to 39 with active or convalescent COVID-19. V and J are TRBV15 and TRBJ1-3; a weak D match, TRBD1 (5 bases). The specimen was peripheral blood. CDR3 sequence (DNA): TGTGCCACCAGCAGAGTTGGGCAGGGCTCTGGAAACACCATATATTTT. Translating it yields CATSRVGQGSGNTIYF.